Listed below are T cell receptor beta chains from one sample, sequenced in a study of blood T cell repertoires in COVID-19. Generated by immunoSEQ multiplex PCR, the TCRdb table keeps only in-frame clones and is missing some. Here the sample spans some 50,000 clones, around 84% being singletons. Material: peripheral blood. These receptors were taken from a middle-aged man with acute or convalescent COVID-19. Both conserved end residues are part of each CDR3. The order of the fields is CDR3 protein, J gene, V gene.

CDR3: CASSQGDRVPETQYF; J: TRBJ2-5; V: TRBV6-2/TRBV6-3
CDR3: CASEGLAGYEQYF; J: TRBJ2-7; V: TRBV28
CDR3: CASSINLPQPQHF; J: TRBJ1-5; V: TRBV19
CDR3: CASSQVVGLAGSEQFF; J: TRBJ2-1; V: TRBV14
CDR3: CASRGMGEVQPQHF; J: TRBJ1-5; V: TRBV28
CDR3: CASSPGTGYTF; J: TRBJ1-2; V: TRBV12-3/TRBV12-4
CDR3: CASTDPGDEQYF; J: TRBJ2-7; V: TRBV6-5
CDR3: CASSEDRNSPLHF; J: TRBJ1-6; V: TRBV2
CDR3: CASSWTAADEKLFF; J: TRBJ1-4; V: TRBV5-1
CDR3: CASSPPLAGGGNEQFF; J: TRBJ2-1; V: TRBV7-2
CDR3: CASRGRDRAIYEQYF; J: TRBJ2-7; V: TRBV6-5
CDR3: CASSTSRDRVNGYTF; J: TRBJ1-2; V: TRBV19
CDR3: CASSQVRENTGELFF; J: TRBJ2-2; V: TRBV3-1/TRBV3-2
CDR3: CASSIPAVGTDTQYF; J: TRBJ2-3; V: TRBV19
CDR3: CASSFGGPSGGTDTQYF; J: TRBJ2-3; V: TRBV5-1
CDR3: CASSPRQGGTGELFF; J: TRBJ2-2; V: TRBV18
CDR3: CASSLDTSRLQTQYF; J: TRBJ2-5; V: TRBV7-2
CDR3: CATRSSAGTDTQYF; J: TRBJ2-3; V: TRBV28
CDR3: CASSPNQETQYF; J: TRBJ2-5; V: TRBV18
CDR3: CASSQRNRETNTEAFF; J: TRBJ1-1; V: TRBV3-1/TRBV3-2
CDR3: CASSLTTGQMSYEQYF; J: TRBJ2-7; V: TRBV27
CDR3: CASSDFIGAIKGNYGYTF; J: TRBJ1-2; V: TRBV6-1
CDR3: CAWSPGQGGGYTF; J: TRBJ1-2; V: TRBV30
CDR3: CASSLGTGKGKETQYF; J: TRBJ2-5; V: TRBV5-1
CDR3: CASSPNRVYQGAGAEAFF; J: TRBJ1-1; V: TRBV18
CDR3: CASSETQGIYGYTF; J: TRBJ1-2; V: TRBV2
CDR3: CASSLEGVTALHEQYF; J: TRBJ2-7; V: TRBV7-2
CDR3: CASSPGGGETQYF; J: TRBJ2-5; V: TRBV5-1
CDR3: CASSLAATGGEKLFF; J: TRBJ1-4; V: TRBV7-2
CDR3: CASSYAGMNTEAFF; J: TRBJ1-1; V: TRBV6-2/TRBV6-3
CDR3: CASKVDFNTGELFF; J: TRBJ2-2; V: TRBV2
CDR3: CASTGLARGYEQYF; J: TRBJ2-7; V: TRBV6-5
CDR3: CASSFSSYEQYF; J: TRBJ2-7; V: TRBV2
CDR3: CASLHWFGGSNQPQHF; J: TRBJ1-5; V: TRBV11-2
CDR3: CASSDSGSGSYNEQFF; J: TRBJ2-1; V: TRBV9
CDR3: CASSLVEGVGYTF; J: TRBJ1-2; V: TRBV7-9
CDR3: CASSRRGNTGELFF; J: TRBJ2-2; V: TRBV11-2